The T cell receptor (beta chain) described here comes from a study of blood T cell repertoires in COVID-19. Study at large: Researchers got acute and convalescent COVID-19 samples from the United States, Italy and Spain. Sources were T cells, B-cell-depleted T cells, or PBMCs; the material itself was cDNA or gDNA.

TCRdb's table, derived via immunoSEQ multiplex PCR, lists solely in-frame clones and lacks some. The repertoire consists of about 61,000 clones, with roughly 87% occurring once and the leading ten covering approximately 5.1%. V shed 5 bases, J shed 7 bases, and the junction held 3 bases outside the gene matches. CDR1 and CDR2 (germline): LNHDA, SQIVND (reference sequence). The CDR3 has 13 residues. The V gene is TRBV19, the J gene TRBJ2-2, with TRBD1 identical over 8 bases. The clonotype comes from a man older than 75 in a cohort sampled during active COVID-19. Sequencing was done on a sample of peripheral blood. The DNA of the CDR3 is TGTGCCAGTAGTCAGGGGGCGGTCGGGGAGCTGTTTTTT. Encoded protein: CASSQGAVGELFF.